Listed below are T cell receptor beta chains from one sample, sequenced in a study of blood T cell repertoires in COVID-19. Produced via immunoSEQ multiplex PCR; TCRdb's table is partial and in-frame only. The sample shows more than 200,000 clones, 88% of them seen only once. The sample consisted of peripheral blood. These receptors all stem from a man between 65 and 85 years old with acute or convalescent COVID-19. Both conserved end residues are part of each CDR3. D genes are given only for firm matches. Some rows have no size entry. The others give once, few or many, or a class for an expanded clone.

TRBV7-9	TRBJ1-6	-	few	CASSLSGSDNSPLHF	TGTGCCAGCAGCTTATCCGGGTCTGATAATTCACCCCTCCACTTT
TRBV19	TRBJ2-7	-	many	CASSYGRTEGQYF	TGTGCCAGTAGTTATGGACGGACTGAAGGGCAGTACTTC
TRBV5-4	TRBJ2-7	TRBD1	-	CASSWGQGTYEQYF	TGTGCCAGCAGCTGGGGACAGGGAACCTACGAGCAGTACTTC
TRBV6-6	TRBJ2-1	TRBD2	once	CASNIGLALYEQFF	TGTGCCAGCAACATCGGACTAGCGTTGTATGAGCAGTTCTTC
TRBV5-1	TRBJ2-5	TRBD2	-	CASGFAGRGETQYF	TGCGCCAGCGGATTCGCGGGGAGGGGAGAGACCCAGTACTTC
TRBV7-9	TRBJ1-1	-	-	CASSPEASTEAFF	TGTGCCAGCAGCCCTGAAGCGTCCACTGAAGCTTTCTTT
TRBV5-5	TRBJ2-2	TRBD1	-	CASSRGQTTGELFF	TGTGCCAGCAGCAGGGGACAGACCACCGGGGAGCTGTTTTTT
TRBV7-3	TRBJ2-3	-	few	CASRPTGTSPTDTQYF	TGTGCCAGCAGACCGACAGGCACGAGCCCCACAGATACGCAGTATTTT
TRBV28	TRBJ1-2	-	-	CASSSQGFYGYTF	TGTGCCAGCAGTTCACAGGGCTTTTATGGCTACACCTTC
TRBV28	TRBJ1-1	-	-	CASKIGGGTEAFF	TGTGCCAGCAAGATTGGTGGCGGCACTGAAGCTTTCTTT
TRBV2	TRBJ2-7	TRBD2	few	CASSESLAGVKQYF	TGTGCCAGCAGTGAATCACTAGCGGGAGTAAAGCAGTACTTC
TRBV19	TRBJ1-5	TRBD1	-	CASSSRQGRDQPQHF	TGTGCCAGTAGTAGTAGACAGGGTCGGGATCAGCCCCAGCATTTT
TRBV5-4	TRBJ2-7	-	-	CASSTGGGSSYEQYF	TGTGCCAGCAGCACCGGGGGCGGGAGTTCCTACGAGCAGTACTTC
TRBV15	TRBJ2-7	TRBD1	-	CATSRGRQGFYEQYF	TGTGCCACCAGCAGAGGGAGACAGGGTTTCTACGAGCAGTACTTC
TRBV9	TRBJ2-7	-	once	CASSLGGTAHEQYF	TGTGCCAGCAGCCTGGGCGGGACAGCCCACGAGCAGTACTTC
TRBV9	TRBJ1-6	TRBD1	few	CASSVGQGVDSPLHF	TGTGCCAGCAGCGTAGGACAGGGGGTAGATTCACCCCTCCACTTT
TRBV5-4	TRBJ2-7	TRBD1	-	CASSFPGQGPYEQYF	TGTGCCAGCAGCTTTCCGGGACAGGGGCCATACGAGCAGTACTTC
TRBV19	TRBJ1-5	-	-	CASSIIRQFGNQPQHF	TGTGCCAGTAGTATAATACGACAGTTTGGGAATCAGCCCCAGCATTTT
TRBV20-1	TRBJ2-7	TRBD2	-	CSASSSGSGNEQYF	TGCAGTGCTAGTTCCAGCGGGAGTGGGAACGAGCAGTACTTC
TRBV5-1	TRBJ2-3	TRBD1	-	CASRQGGANADTQYF	TGCGCCAGCAGACAGGGGGGAGCCAACGCAGATACGCAGTATTTT
TRBV2	TRBJ1-3	-	few	CASSEDRVSGNTIYF	TGTGCCAGCAGTGAAGACAGGGTCTCTGGAAACACCATATATTTT
TRBV19	TRBJ1-1	TRBD1	few	CATRDRGSTEAFF	TGTGCCACGCGGGACAGGGGGTCCACTGAAGCTTTCTTT
TRBV15	TRBJ2-2	-	few	CATSRDLRNTGELFF	TGTGCCACCAGCAGAGATCTAAGGAACACCGGGGAGCTGTTTTTT
TRBV6-2/TRBV6-3	TRBJ2-7	TRBD2	-	CASSRLAGALDEQYF	TGTGCCAGCAGTCGACTAGCGGGGGCCTTAGACGAGCAGTACTTC
TRBV12-3/TRBV12-4	TRBJ1-5	-	-	CASSGSPSQPQHF	TGTGCCAGCAGTGGCTCTCCTAGTCAGCCCCAGCATTTT
TRBV10-3	TRBJ1-4	TRBD1	-	CAISERQGREKLFF	TGTGCCATCAGTGAGAGACAGGGGCGTGAAAAACTGTTTTTT
TRBV6-6	TRBJ2-1	-	-	CASRMGGSNEQFF	TGTGCCAGCAGGATGGGGGGTTCGAATGAGCAGTTCTTC
TRBV6-5	TRBJ2-1	-	once	CASTQRASSYNEQFF	TGTGCCAGCACTCAGCGGGCGAGCTCCTACAATGAGCAGTTCTTC
TRBV7-2	TRBJ2-2	-	-	CASSPQGGGYTGELFF	TGTGCCAGCAGCCCTCAGGGAGGGGGGTACACCGGGGAGCTGTTTTTT
TRBV27	TRBJ2-7	-	-	CASSIRQGPYEQYF	TGTGCCAGCAGTATCCGCCAGGGCCCCTACGAGCAGTACTTC
TRBV5-4	TRBJ2-1	TRBD1	-	CASSRGTGNGNEQFF	TGTGCCAGCAGCCGTGGGACAGGGAATGGCAATGAGCAGTTCTTC
TRBV28	TRBJ2-7	TRBD1	medium-sized	CASRPTGGNEQYF	TGTGCCAGCAGGCCCACAGGGGGCAACGAGCAGTACTTC
TRBV30	TRBJ1-1	-	-	CAWTLRGGMNTEAFF	TGTGCCTGGACATTAAGGGGGGGGATGAACACTGAAGCTTTCTTT
TRBV30	TRBJ2-7	-	-	CAWSRLSYLYEQYF	TGTGCCTGGAGTAGACTAAGCTACCTCTACGAGCAGTACTTC
TRBV3-1/TRBV3-2	TRBJ1-5	-	once	CASSLQGGNQPQHF	TGTGCCAGCAGCCTACAGGGAGGCAATCAGCCCCAGCATTTT
TRBV4-1	TRBJ1-5	-	-	CASSQEGGVGQPQHF	TGCGCCAGCAGCCAAGAAGGAGGGGTAGGACAGCCCCAGCATTTT
TRBV14	TRBJ2-2	-	-	CASSPLAFTGELFF	TGTGCCAGCAGCCCGCTAGCTTTCACCGGGGAGCTGTTTTTT
TRBV7-8	TRBJ1-4	TRBD1	-	CASSLGTGGSEKLFF	TGTGCCAGCAGCTTAGGGACAGGGGGAAGTGAAAAACTGTTTTTT
TRBV16	TRBJ1-2	-	-	CASSQSGTLLNYGYTF	TGTGCCAGCAGCCAATCGGGGACATTATTGAACTATGGCTACACCTTC
TRBV9	TRBJ2-1	-	-	CASSLQAATYNEQFF	TGTGCCAGCAGCCTACAGGCGGCTACCTACAATGAGCAGTTCTTC
TRBV19	TRBJ2-5	-	-	CASTVKLEARETQYF	TGTGCCAGTACCGTAAAACTAGAGGCGCGGGAGACCCAGTACTTC
TRBV18	TRBJ1-1	TRBD1	once	CASSRLQGGNTEAFF	TGTGCCAGCTCAAGACTACAGGGGGGGAACACTGAAGCTTTCTTT
TRBV28	TRBJ2-7	-	-	CASSPGGELFYEQYF	TGTGCCAGCAGCCCCGGAGGGGAGCTTTTCTACGAGCAGTACTTC
TRBV9	TRBJ2-2	TRBD2	-	CASTLTSANTGELFF	TGTGCCAGCACCCTGACTAGCGCGAACACCGGGGAGCTGTTTTTT
TRBV19	TRBJ1-5	-	-	CASRIYSGSNQPQHF	TGTGCCAGTAGGATCTATAGTGGTAGCAATCAGCCCCAGCATTTT
TRBV5-4	TRBJ1-2	TRBD1	-	CASSSTGGYGYTF	TGTGCCAGCAGCTCAACAGGGGGCTATGGCTACACCTTC
TRBV19	TRBJ2-7	-	-	CASSDKSSYEQYF	TGTGCCAGTAGTGATAAGAGCTCCTACGAGCAGTACTTC
TRBV6-1	TRBJ2-2	-	-	CASSELPGEYTGELFF	TGTGCCAGCAGTGAACTCCCAGGGGAGTACACCGGGGAGCTGTTTTTT
TRBV6-5	TRBJ1-3	-	-	CASSYSGQTSGNTIYF	TGTGCCAGCAGTTACTCCGGACAGACCTCTGGAAACACCATATATTTT
TRBV5-1	TRBJ2-7	TRBD2	-	CASGTSGTSYEQYF	TGCGCCAGCGGGACTAGCGGTACTTCCTACGAGCAGTACTTC
TRBV28	TRBJ1-2	TRBD1	-	CASSDRVGYTF	TGTGCCAGCAGCGACAGGGTTGGCTACACCTTC
TRBV7-9	TRBJ1-1	TRBD1	-	CASSFPGQGSIFF	TGTGCCAGCAGCTTTCCGGGACAGGGCTCAATATTCTTT
TRBV4-1	TRBJ2-7	TRBD2	-	CASSTSVGLAGGSSYEQYF	TGCGCCAGCAGCACCAGCGTGGGACTAGCGGGAGGGAGCTCCTACGAGCAGTACTTC
TRBV5-1	TRBJ1-2	-	-	CASSFGGTTNYGYTF	TGCGCCAGCAGCTTCGGGGGGACGACTAACTATGGCTACACCTTC
TRBV29-1	TRBJ2-1	-	-	CSAQKEREPNEQFF	TGCAGCGCCCAAAAGGAACGGGAGCCGAATGAGCAGTTCTTC
TRBV29-1	TRBJ1-3	-	-	CSVARAGNTIYF	TGCAGCGTTGCACGGGCTGGAAACACCATATATTTT
TRBV7-8	TRBJ2-5	TRBD1	-	CASSLGTGGTRETQYF	TGTGCCAGCAGCTTAGGGACAGGGGGGACCAGGGAGACCCAGTACTTC
TRBV7-6	TRBJ2-7	TRBD1	-	CASSLDPGGYEQYF	TGTGCCAGCAGCTTAGACCCAGGGGGCTACGAGCAGTACTTC
TRBV5-6	TRBJ2-5	TRBD2	-	CASSMGLAGKEETQYF	TGTGCCAGCAGCATGGGACTAGCGGGGAAAGAAGAGACCCAGTACTTC
TRBV15	TRBJ1-1	-	-	CATSRTGQTEAFF	TGTGCCACCAGCAGGACAGGTCAAACTGAAGCTTTCTTT